The rows below give T cell receptor beta chains drawn from one sample of a study of control samples from healthy donors and cancer patients. Sequencing was performed with immunoSEQ multiplex PCR; in TCRdb, only in-frame clones are kept and a portion is missing. The profile covers under 200,000 clones, with roughly 94% appearing a single time and approximately 15% taken by the ten largest. Sequenced material: PBMCs. These receptors were taken from a man in his 60s with colorectal cancer. CDR3s include the opening cysteine and the closing phenylalanine or tryptophan. The D gene is left open where the match is weak. The size entry is marked missing in some rows and otherwise reads once, few, many or a size class.

>NA|TRBJ1-1|TRBV11-2|NA
TGTGCCAGCAGCTTATTCGGTGGGGGCGCGGGGACTGAAGCTTTCTTT
CASSLFGGGAGTEAFF
>NA|TRBJ2-5|TRBV11-2|NA
TGTGCCAGCAGCTCCAATCCGGGGCAAGAGACCCAGTACTTC
CASSSNPGQETQYF
>NA|TRBJ1-4|TRBV12-3/TRBV12-4|NA
TGTGCCAGCACGCGAGGGAACAATGAAAAACTGTTTTTT
CASTRGNNEKLFF
>NA|TRBJ1-4|TRBV18|NA
TGTGCCAGCTCACCGAAGCGGGGACGTGAAAAACTGTTTTTT
CASSPKRGREKLFF
>NA|TRBJ1-1|TRBV6-5|TRBD1
TGTGCCAGCAACGACAGGGCCGGAAACACTGAAGCTTTCTTT
CASNDRAGNTEAFF
>NA|TRBJ1-1|TRBV30|NA
TGTGCCTGGAGTGTAATGCAGCAAAACACTGAAGCTTTCTTT
CAWSVMQQNTEAFF
>few|TRBJ2-5|TRBV18|NA
TGTGCCAGCTCACCCGGACAGCAAGAGACCCAGTACTTC
CASSPGQQETQYF
>NA|TRBJ1-3|TRBV3-1/TRBV3-2|TRBD1
TGTGCCAGCAGCCTACAGGGGGCGTTTGGAAACACCATATATTTT
CASSLQGAFGNTIYF
>NA|TRBJ1-5|TRBV6-1|TRBD1
TGTGCCAGCAGTGGACTTATTACAGGGGGGGGAGGCAATCAGCCCCAGCATTTT
CASSGLITGGGGNQPQHF
>NA|TRBJ2-3|TRBV7-2|NA
TGTGCCAGCAGCTCCCCGGCAGGGGGGGCTCTGACAGATACGCAGTATTTT
CASSSPAGGALTDTQYF